This T cell receptor beta chain is from a study of blood T cell repertoires in COVID-19. The CDR3 is 16 residues long. Germline V gene lookup returns CDR1 LNHDA and CDR2 SQIVND (reference sequence). V gave up 1 base and J gave up 3 bases; unmatched junction bases: 9. This clone showed up just a few times. Profiled with immunoSEQ multiplex PCR; TCRdb holds only in-frame clones, not every one. The sample contains roughly 300,000 clones, roughly 84% of which appear only once. Donors in Cohort 3 counted as recovered after two negative PCRs, clearance, or symptom resolution. The chain carries TRBV19 and TRBJ2-7, with 7 bases aligning to TRBD1. The sample was PBMCs or T cells enriched from blood (not recorded which). The source is a woman between 25 and 40 years old who had recovered from COVID-19. The DNA of the CDR3 is TGTGCCAGTAGTATAGCCTCGACAGGGTTCGGCTACGAGCAGTACTTC. This encodes CASSIASTGFGYEQYF.